The text below deals with one TCR beta chain. Method: immunoSEQ multiplex PCR; TCRdb's copy keeps in-frame clones and lacks some. Of more than 75,000 clones listed, approximately 90% were seen once; the top ten hold over 0.75%. This CDR3 is built from 17 residues. V was pared by 5 bases and J by 4 bases, with 9 bases of the junction left unmatched. In germline, CDR1 is SEHNR, CDR2 FQNEAQ (reference sequence). This sample is drawn from a study of OX40 agonist ivuxolimab in advanced cancers. Study-wide background: Mean age around 60 years, range roughly 23 to 79; around 80% male.

The specimen was CD4+ or CD8+ T cells sorted from blood, collected in a trial of the OX40 agonist ivuxolimab. The V gene is TRBV7-9, the J gene TRBJ2-7; 15 positions match TRBD2. The clonotype comes from an adult with an advanced solid tumor such as melanoma, head and neck, liver or kidney cancer. The CDR3 nucleotides are TGTGCCAGCAGCATTGCGCCGGGACTAGCGGGAGGTTACGAGCAGTACTTC. Protein sequence: CASSIAPGLAGGYEQYF.